The present T cell receptor beta chain was sequenced within a study of OX40 agonist ivuxolimab in advanced cancers. Study at large: Ivuxolimab, an agonistic anti-OX40 (CD134) antibody, was given to patients.

Libraries were prepared by immunoSEQ multiplex PCR; TCRdb keeps only in-frame clonotypes and omits some of them. The data hold tens of thousands of clones, with 80% to 95% observed a single time. Blood got drawn at baseline, again on cycle 4 day 1, and then on cycle 7 day 1. From germline, CDR1 is MNHEY and CDR2 SVGAGI. CDR3 length: 13 amino acids. Trimming removed 0 bases from V and 7 bases from J, with 7 bases in between. Findings of the study overall: Antigen specificity of clonally expanded peripheral T cells was not established.

Concerning this clone itself: Its antigen is unidentified.

This clonotype was obtained from an adult with an advanced solid tumor such as melanoma, head and neck, liver or kidney cancer. The rearrangement joins TRBV6-5 to TRBJ2-1; the D is unclear. Sample: CD4+ or CD8+ T cells sorted from blood, taken in a trial of the OX40 agonist ivuxolimab. The CDR3 bases are TGTGCCAGCAGTTACTCGAAGACAAATGAGCAGTTCTTC. Translation: CASSYSKTNEQFF.